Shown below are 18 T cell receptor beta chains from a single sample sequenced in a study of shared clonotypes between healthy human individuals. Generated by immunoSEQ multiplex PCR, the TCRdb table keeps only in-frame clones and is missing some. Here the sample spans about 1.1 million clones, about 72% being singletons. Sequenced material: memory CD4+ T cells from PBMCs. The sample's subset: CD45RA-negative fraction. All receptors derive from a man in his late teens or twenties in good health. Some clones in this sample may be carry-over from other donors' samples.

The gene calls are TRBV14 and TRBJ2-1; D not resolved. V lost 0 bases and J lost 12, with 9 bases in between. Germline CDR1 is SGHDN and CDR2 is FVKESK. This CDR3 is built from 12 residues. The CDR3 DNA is TGTGCCAGCAGCCAAGATCTCTCTGGGCAGTTCTTC. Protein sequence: CASSQDLSGQFF.

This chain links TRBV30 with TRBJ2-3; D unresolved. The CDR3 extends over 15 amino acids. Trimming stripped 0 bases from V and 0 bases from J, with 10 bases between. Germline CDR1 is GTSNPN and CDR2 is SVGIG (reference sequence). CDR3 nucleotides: TGTGCCTGGAGTGTCGGAACTACTAGCACAGATACGCAGTATTTT. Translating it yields CAWSVGTTSTDTQYF.

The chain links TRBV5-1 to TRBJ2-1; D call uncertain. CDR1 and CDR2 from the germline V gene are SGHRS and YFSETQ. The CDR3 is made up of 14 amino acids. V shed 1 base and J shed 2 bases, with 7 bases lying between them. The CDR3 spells CASSLRQAYNEQFF. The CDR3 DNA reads TGCGCCAGCAGCTTGAGGCAAGCCTACAATGAGCAGTTCTTC.

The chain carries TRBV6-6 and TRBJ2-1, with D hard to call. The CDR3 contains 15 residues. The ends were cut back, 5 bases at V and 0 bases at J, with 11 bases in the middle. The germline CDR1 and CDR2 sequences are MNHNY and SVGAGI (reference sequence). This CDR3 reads CASSQNGPSYNEQFF. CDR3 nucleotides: TGTGCCAGCAGTCAAAATGGACCCTCCTACAATGAGCAGTTCTTC.

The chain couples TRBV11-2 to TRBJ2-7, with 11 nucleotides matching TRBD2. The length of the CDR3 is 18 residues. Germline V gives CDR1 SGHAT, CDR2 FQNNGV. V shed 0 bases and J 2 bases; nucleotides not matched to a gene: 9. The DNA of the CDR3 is TGTGCCAGCAGCTTAGAGGGGCTAGCGGGAGGTCTACCCTACGAGCAGTACTTC. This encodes CASSLEGLAGGLPYEQYF.

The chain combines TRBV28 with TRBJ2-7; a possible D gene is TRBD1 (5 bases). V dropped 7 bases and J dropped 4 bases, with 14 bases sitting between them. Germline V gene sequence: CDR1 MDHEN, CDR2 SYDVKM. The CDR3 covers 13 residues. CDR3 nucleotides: TGTGCCAGCAACACCCTGACAGCTTACGAGCAGTACTTC. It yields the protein CASNTLTAYEQYF.

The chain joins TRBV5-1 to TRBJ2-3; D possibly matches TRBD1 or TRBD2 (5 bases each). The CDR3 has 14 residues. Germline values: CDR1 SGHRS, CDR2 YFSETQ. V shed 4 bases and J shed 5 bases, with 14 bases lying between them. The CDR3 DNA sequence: TGCGCCAGCAGCCTCGGGACGAAGGTAGATACGCAGTATTTT. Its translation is CASSLGTKVDTQYF.

CDR3 sequence reads: CASSKSGRTYNEQFF. DNA for the CDR3: TGTGCCAGCAGTAAAAGCGGGAGAACCTACAATGAGCAGTTCTTC. The rearrangement links TRBV28 to TRBJ2-1; the match to TRBD2 covers 8 bases. Germline lookup yields CDR1 MDHEN and CDR2 SYDVKM. Trimming at V came to 5 bases and at J to 2 bases, leaving 5 bases not matched to a gene. The CDR3 has 15 residues.

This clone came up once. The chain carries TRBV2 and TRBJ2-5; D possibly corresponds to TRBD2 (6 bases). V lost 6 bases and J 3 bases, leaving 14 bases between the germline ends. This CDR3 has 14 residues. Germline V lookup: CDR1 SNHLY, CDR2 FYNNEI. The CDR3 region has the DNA TGTGCCAGCAGCGCGCAGGGAGGTGAAGAGACCCAGTACTTC. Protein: CASSAQGGEETQYF.

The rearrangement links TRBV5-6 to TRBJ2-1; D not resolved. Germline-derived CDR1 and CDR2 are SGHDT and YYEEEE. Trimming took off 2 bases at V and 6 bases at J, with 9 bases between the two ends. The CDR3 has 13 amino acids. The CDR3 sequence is CASSLGYGNEQFF. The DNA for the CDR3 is TGTGCCAGCAGCTTAGGGTATGGCAATGAGCAGTTCTTC.

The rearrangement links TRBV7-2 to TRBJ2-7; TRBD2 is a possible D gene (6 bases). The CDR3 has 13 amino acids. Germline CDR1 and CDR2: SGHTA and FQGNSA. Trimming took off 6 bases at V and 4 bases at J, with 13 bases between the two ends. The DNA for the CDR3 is TGTGCCAGCAGGCCAGCGGGCAGTTACGAGCAGTACTTC. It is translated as CASRPAGSYEQYF.

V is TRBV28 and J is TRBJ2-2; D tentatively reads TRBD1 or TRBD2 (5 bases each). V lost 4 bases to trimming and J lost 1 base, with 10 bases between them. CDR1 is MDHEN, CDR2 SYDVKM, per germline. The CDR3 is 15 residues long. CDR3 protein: CASSSHGGNTGELFF. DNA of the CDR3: TGTGCCAGCAGTTCCCATGGGGGGAACACCGGGGAGCTGTTTTTT. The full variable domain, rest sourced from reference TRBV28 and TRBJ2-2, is DVKVTQSSRYLVKRTGEKVFLECVQDMDHENMFWYRQDPGLGLRLIYFSYDVKMKEKGDIPEGYSVSREKKERFSLILESASTNQTSMYLCASSSHGGNTGELFFGEGSRLTVL.

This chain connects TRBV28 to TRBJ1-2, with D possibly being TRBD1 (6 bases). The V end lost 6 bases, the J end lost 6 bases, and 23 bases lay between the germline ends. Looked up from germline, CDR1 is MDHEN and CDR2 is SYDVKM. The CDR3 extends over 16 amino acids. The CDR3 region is CASRATRRGGLNGYTF. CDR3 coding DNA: TGTGCCAGCAGGGCGACACGTCGGGGGGGGCTTAATGGCTACACCTTC.

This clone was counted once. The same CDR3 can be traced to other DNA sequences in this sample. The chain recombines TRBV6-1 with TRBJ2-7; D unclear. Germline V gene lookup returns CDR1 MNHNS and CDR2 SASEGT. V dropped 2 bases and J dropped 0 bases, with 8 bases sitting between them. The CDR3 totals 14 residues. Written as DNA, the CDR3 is TGTGCCAGCAGTGAAATGGGGAACTCCTACGAGCAGTACTTC. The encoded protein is CASSEMGNSYEQYF.

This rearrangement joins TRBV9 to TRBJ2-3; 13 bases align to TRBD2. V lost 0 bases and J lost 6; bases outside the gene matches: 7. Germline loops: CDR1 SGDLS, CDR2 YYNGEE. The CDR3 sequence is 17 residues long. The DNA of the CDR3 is TGTGCCAGCAGCGTAGTCGGACTAGCGGGAGAGGTTGATACGCAGTATTTT. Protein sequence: CASSVVGLAGEVDTQYF.

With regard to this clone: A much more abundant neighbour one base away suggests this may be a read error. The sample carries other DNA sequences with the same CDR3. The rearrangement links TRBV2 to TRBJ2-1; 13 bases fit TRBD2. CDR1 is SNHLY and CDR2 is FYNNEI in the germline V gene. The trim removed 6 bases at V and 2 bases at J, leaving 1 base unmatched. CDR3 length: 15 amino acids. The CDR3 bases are TGTGCCAGCAGCGGACTAGCGGGAGCCTACAATGAGCAGTTCTTC. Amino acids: CASSGLAGAYNEQFF.

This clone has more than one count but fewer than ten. CDR3 DNA: TGTGCCAGCAGCTACCACACTGAAGCTTTCTTT. Translation: CASSYHTEAFF. The V and J genes are TRBV2 and TRBJ1-1, with D hard to call. V gave up 6 bases and J gave up 3 bases, with 5 bases separating them. CDR1 is SNHLY and CDR2 is FYNNEI in the germline V gene. The length of the CDR3 is 11 residues.

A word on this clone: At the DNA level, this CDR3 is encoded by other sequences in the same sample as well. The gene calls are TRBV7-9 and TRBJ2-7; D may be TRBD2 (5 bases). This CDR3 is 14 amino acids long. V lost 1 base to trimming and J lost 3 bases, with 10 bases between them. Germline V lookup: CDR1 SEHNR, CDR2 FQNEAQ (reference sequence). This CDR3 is CASSLGTGSYEQYF. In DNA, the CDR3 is TGTGCCAGCAGCTTAGGTACGGGAAGCTACGAGCAGTACTTC.